This TCR beta chain was recovered during a study of T cell responses to AZD1222 COVID-19 vaccine. The method was immunoSEQ multiplex PCR; TCRdb's version includes in-frame clones alone and lacks a portion of them. The sample shows roughly 110,000 clones, less than 95% of them seen only once. This clone was detected only once. The sample here was peripheral blood, taken 28 days after the second AZD1222 dose. The TCR sequence derives from an adult who received the AZD1222 COVID-19 vaccine.

The CDR3 sequence: CASSFMTGTRRGNTIYF. CDR3 DNA sequence: TGTGCCAGCAGTTTTATGACCGGGACACGAAGAGGAAACACCATATATTTT. V gene TRBV6-2 or TRBV6-3 combines with J gene TRBJ1-3; the D gene is possibly TRBD1 (6 bases). Germline loops: CDR1 MNHEY, CDR2 SVGEGT. V lost 4 bases to trimming and J lost 4 bases, with 20 bases between them. The CDR3 contains 17 residues.